This T cell receptor beta chain appears in the sequencing data of a study of radiation and T cells in renal cell carcinoma. General study findings and limits: Baseline intratumoral clonotype presence is unknown without pretreatment biopsies. Top tumor clonotypes rose in blood 2 weeks post-radiation, then contracted.

This table comes from immunoSEQ multiplex PCR, and its TCRdb copy is limited to in-frame clones, with some not included. The sample has 120,000 to 150,000 clones; about 86% are singletons. Noted time point: blood 4 weeks post-SBRT, at nephrectomy. This sample's treatment: 15 Gy SBRT to primary tumor, nephrectomy 4 weeks later. Nephrectomy followed 15 Gy stereotactic body radiation by 4 weeks. Clear cell pathology was present in this patient's renal cell carcinoma. Turning to this clone: Its antigen remains unidentified.

This CDR3 has 15 amino acids. Trimming took 0 bases from V and 2 from J, leaving 9 bases between them. Germline V gene sequence: CDR1 SGDLS, CDR2 YYNGEE. The receptor was derived from a woman between 50 and 59 years old with renal cell carcinoma. Source: blood, taken from a patient whose treatment included radiotherapy and nephrectomy. The rearrangement uses TRBV9 and TRBJ1-5, with a possible D match to TRBD1 (5 bases). The CDR3 here is CASSVGGTGNQPQHF. The CDR3 nucleotides read TGTGCCAGCAGCGTAGGGGGGACGGGCAATCAGCCCCAGCATTTT.